This entry concerns a single TCR beta chain. This clonotype has only a few counts. Its antigen is unknown. It has no much larger one-base neighbor in the sample; base qualities were not kept. Sequencing was performed on an Illumina HiSeq 1500. TCRdb redid the processing of the public reads, applying fastp at Q25 and MiXCR, and retained in-frame beta chains. Rows are unified per CDR3 protein, each entry keeping the most common DNA and genes. Recorded for this sample are about 920,000 distinct CDR3 sequences; 31% of them occurred a single time. The ten largest clones add up to roughly 13% of the sample. This specimen belongs to a study of T cell repertoires in cytomegalovirus infection (dated by TCRdb to about 2019). About the investigation overall: Alongside well-studied HLA-B-restricted epitopes, the peptide stimulations were aimed at recently identified HLA-C-restricted CMV epitopes, whose presentation resists viral immunomodulation. Donor HLA type was relevant to the analysis, as public TCR beta signatures indicated carriage of CMV infection together with the matching HLA type.

What this sample's treatment or condition label stands for: in vitro stimulation with specific CMV peptide epitopes to enrich CMV-specific T cells. V gives up 5 bases and J gives up 10 bases, and the segment between their germline ends measures 15 bases. The CDR3 runs 11 residues from the cysteine to the valine. The kept DNA is CDR3 alone, 33 bases in frame from the first base. The germline V gene (reference sequence) yields DFQATT for CDR1 and SNEGSKA for CDR2. What the research found in general, with its limitations: The ex vivo response was dominated by HLA-C-restricted CMV-specific TCR beta clonotypes, which also provided the single most frequent clonotype in two of eight donors. In both this cohort and an independent roughly 350-donor cohort, the cumulative frequency of public TCR beta family members distinguished carriers of CMV infection plus the relevant HLA type.

The material was cultured CD8+ T cells from PBMCs, obtained from culture after CMV antigen stimulation. This clonotype originated in a human donor in good health (CMV status not recorded). Some clones in this sample may be carry-over from other donors' samples. Recombination linked TRBV20-1 to TRBJ2-7; a tentative D call is TRBD1 (5 bases match). This receptor carries the CDR3 CSAGAATTQYV. The DNA sequence is as follows: TGCAGTGCTGGGGCCGCTACCACCCAGTACGTC.